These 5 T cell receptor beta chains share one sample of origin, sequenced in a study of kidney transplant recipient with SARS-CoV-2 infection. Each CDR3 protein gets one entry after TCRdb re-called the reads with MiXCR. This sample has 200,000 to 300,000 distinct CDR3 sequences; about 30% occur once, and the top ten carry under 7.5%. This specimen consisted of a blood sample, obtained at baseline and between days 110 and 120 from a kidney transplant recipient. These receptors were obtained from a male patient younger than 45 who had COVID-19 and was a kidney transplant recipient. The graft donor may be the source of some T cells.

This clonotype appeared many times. The DNA of the CDR3 is TGTGCCAGTAGTGTTAGCGGAGTCCCCTACGAGCAGTACTTC. Translating it yields CASSVSGVPYEQYF. This chain uses TRBV19 with TRBJ2-7; D may be TRBD2 (6 bases). This CDR3 has 14 amino acids. V was pared by 5 bases and J by 2 bases, with 13 bases between. Germline V CDR1 and CDR2: LNHDA, SQIVND (reference sequence).

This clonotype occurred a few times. CDR3 in DNA: TGTGCCAGCATTACCCATGTCTCGCGAAAGACCTATGGCTACACCTTC. This sequence encodes CASITHVSRKTYGYTF. This rearrangement joins TRBV5-5 to TRBJ1-2; no firm D call. The CDR3 totals 16 residues. The germline V and J ends were trimmed by 6 bases and 4 bases, with 22 bases remaining between them. Germline V lookup: CDR1 SGHKS, CDR2 YYEKEE (reference sequence).

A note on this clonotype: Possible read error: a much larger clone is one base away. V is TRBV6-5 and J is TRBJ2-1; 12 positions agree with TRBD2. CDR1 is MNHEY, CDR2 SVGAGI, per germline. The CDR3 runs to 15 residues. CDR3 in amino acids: CASRTLAGGSNGQFF. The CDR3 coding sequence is TGTGCCAGCAGAACACTAGCGGGAGGTTCGAATGGGCAGTTCTTC.

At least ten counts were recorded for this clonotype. The CDR3: CASSGQGSDTQYF. DNA of the CDR3: TGTGCCAGCAGCGGGCAGGGGTCAGATACGCAGTATTTT. V is TRBV6-8 and J is TRBJ2-3; D possibly corresponds to TRBD1 (6 bases). This CDR3 contains 13 residues. CDR1 MNHGY and CDR2 SAAAGT come from the germline V gene. V was pared by 6 bases and J by 4 bases, with 11 bases between.

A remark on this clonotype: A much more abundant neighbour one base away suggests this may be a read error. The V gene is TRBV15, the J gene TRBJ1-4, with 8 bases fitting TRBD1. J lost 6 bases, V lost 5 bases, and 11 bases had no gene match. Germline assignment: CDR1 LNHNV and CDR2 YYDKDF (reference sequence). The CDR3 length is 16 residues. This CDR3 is CATSGSGGGSDEKLFF. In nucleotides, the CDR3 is TGTGCCACCAGCGGGTCAGGGGGCGGATCGGATGAAAAACTGTTTTTT.